The clone carrying this T cell receptor (beta chain) appeared a few times. One entry per CDR3 protein results from TCRdb running MiXCR on the 5' RACE reads. The sample lists roughly 340,000 distinct CDR3 sequences; 20% to 25% were seen once. These data belong to a study of T-cell memory formation after mild COVID-19. The CDR3 has 15 amino acids. V was cut by 2 bases and J by 4 bases, with 12 bases left in between. Germline values: CDR1 SGHTA, CDR2 FQGTGA. The sample comprised PBMCs or a T cell subset sorted from them (not recorded which). The TCR sequence derives from a man younger than 35 who had mild COVID-19 (a few samples of this study predate the infection). Cell type and time point are not known. The chain links TRBV7-3 to TRBJ1-5; a possible D gene is TRBD1 (5 bases). The CDR3 reads CASSLLGGANQPQHF. CDR3 DNA: TGTGCCAGCAGCTTATTGGGGGGAGCAAATCAGCCCCAGCATTTT.